Included here is one TCR beta chain sequence, with context. Its binding antigen is unknown. The sample holds no much larger clone one base away, and base qualities are not on file. The data derive from a study of beta chain features in type 1 diabetes (dated by TCRdb to the late 2010s). About the study as a whole: Patients and healthy donors did not differ in mean age, gender distribution, total cell number or subset yield. A total of just under 110,000,000 sorted cells were examined across all samples, and RNA yield correlated strongly with the number of cells per subset. In the study, TCRB repertoires of sorted circulating CD4+ T cell subsets from recently diagnosed type 1 diabetes patients were compared with those of matched healthy donors. Naive and central memory subsets were obtained from all 30 or so donors, but regulatory and stem cell-like memory subsets were isolated from only 8 patients and 8 healthy donors.

Results and caveats for the whole study, not just this receptor: Because cDNA was sequenced instead of genomic DNA, activated cells with high expression could be over-represented, although the groups did not differ in activation or CD3 levels. Naive, central memory and regulatory TCRB repertoires appeared more similar among patients than among healthy donors. At VDJ recombination sites, patients with type 1 diabetes made fewer insertions and deleted more nucleotides, a pattern implying thymic rearrangement abnormalities. Type 1 diabetes patients showed a moderate but significant shortening of TCRB CDR3 length in all four CD4+ subsets. Only small numbers of individuals were included in the HLA sub-analyses, which left unresolved whether HLA type had any influence on TCRB rearrangement. PCR might favor shorter templates, but patient and control samples were amplified and corrected together, so any skew would affect both groups equally.

Each donor gave one peripheral blood draw, averaging approximately 110 mL, which was collected into heparinised tubes. Naive, central memory, regulatory and stem cell-like memory CD4+ T cells were sorted on a BD FACSAria II using a panel including CD45RO, CCR7, CD25, CD127, CD95 and CD27. A purity above 95% was achieved for all sorted populations. Right away, PBMCs were isolated by Lymphoprep density gradient centrifugation and were stained directly, with no culture step. Samples were stained and sorted in pairs, with one healthy donor and one patient per experiment, so that batch effects were minimized. For CDR1 and CDR2, the germline V gene lists SGHTA and FQGNSA. Counted from cysteine to phenylalanine, this CDR3 has 14 amino acids. The only DNA kept is the CDR3, 42 bases in frame from the first base. Trimming removed 7 bases from V and 1 base from J; the gene matches leave 4 bases unexplained.

All of the isolated RNA was reverse transcribed with the High Capacity cDNA Reverse Transcription Kit, so expressed TCRB transcripts were sequenced. Deep immunoSEQ sequencing was applied to naive, central memory and regulatory T cell samples, giving an average of around 4 million total reads per sample. After sorted cells were lysed in RLT buffer, RNA was extracted with DNase-treated RNeasy Micro or Mini kits, with the choice depending on cell number. Each cell subset was processed separately to prevent cross-contamination, with patient and healthy donor samples processed together. TCRB sequences were amplified from cDNA with the immunoSEQ multiplex PCR, producing 87-bp fragments spanning the CDR3 region. Amplicons were sequenced on the Illumina HiSeq platform. The published analysis was carried out like this. Synthetic template baselines were used to correct PCR bias computationally, reads within Hamming distance 2 were collapsed together, and singletons that could not be merged were discarded. Reads were aligned against IMGT to assign V, D and J genes, CDR3 length and insertions or deletions at six rearrangement sites. Within each subset, clonotype counts were normalized to sorted cell number, after which true diversity and Gini coefficients were computed with the tcR R package. Repertoire sharing was quantified using the overlap coefficient calculated on TCRB nucleotide sequences. Out-of-frame TCRB sequences from naive cells were analyzed as a proxy for the pre-selection repertoire. TCRdb obtained this table from immuneACCESS and retained in-frame rearrangements with V and J assigned. These tables miss some clones; where compared with another copy, unresolved V genes account for less than half of the shortfall, and the remainder is unexplained. V and J calls and clone size follow that table, whereas D and trimming were derived from the DNA. The table for this sample lists more than 250,000 clones; over 20% of them were counted only once. 0.028% of the sample rests with the top ten.

The sequencing sample was made of naive CD4+ T cells from blood. The cell subset or site label on this specimen signifies: true naive CD4+ T cells. The sequence joins TRBV7-2 to TRBJ1-1; a stretch of 9 junction bases matches TRBD1. The clonotype comes from a woman aged 35 to 49 with type 1 diabetes. Here the CDR3 is given as CASIRTGANTEAFF. The bases read TGTGCCAGCATCCGGACAGGGGCGAACACTGAAGCTTTCTTT.